Each of the 21 T cell receptor beta chains below was sequenced from the same sample in a study of PD-L1 blockade in urothelial cancer. Indicated time point: pretreatment peripheral blood. Data came from immunoSEQ multiplex PCR; TCRdb stores just in-frame clones and leaves some out. The table shows 86,000 or so clones, with roughly 84% occurring only once. Sequencing used PBMCs, obtained around atezolizumab (anti-PD-L1) treatment. All receptors derive from a man aged 60 to 69 with urothelial cancer.

J is TRBJ2-3 and V is TRBV10-3; 9 bases fit TRBD2. With 0 bases clipped from V and 2 bases from J, the junction kept 3 bases outside the gene matches. Germline V gives CDR1 ENHRY, CDR2 SYGVKD. The CDR3 sequence is 16 residues long. CDR3 protein: CAISESLAGFTDTQYF. CDR3 bases: TGTGCCATCAGTGAGTCGCTAGCGGGGTTCACAGATACGCAGTATTTT.

The V and J genes are TRBV7-9 and TRBJ2-7; TRBD2 might be the D (6 bases). This CDR3 is built from 15 residues. V lost 1 base to trimming and J lost 0 bases, with 10 bases between them. The germline CDR1 and CDR2 sequences are SEHNR and FQNEAQ (reference sequence). This chain's CDR3 is CASSLGTSHSYEQYF. The CDR3 region has the DNA TGTGCCAGCAGCTTAGGAACTAGCCACTCCTACGAGCAGTACTTC.

V is TRBV27 and J is TRBJ2-7, with D perhaps TRBD1 (5 bases). The CDR3 has 17 residues. The germline CDR1 and CDR2 sequences are MNHEY and SMNVEV (reference sequence). Trimming cost V 0 bases and J 3 bases, with 18 bases left between them. For the CDR3, the DNA is TGTGCCAGCAGTTTATCCGGGCTCATCAGGGTTGGCTACGAGCAGTACTTC. Translation gives CASSLSGLIRVGYEQYF.

The chain has TRBV10-1 and TRBJ2-1; TRBD2 matches 9 bases. With V trimmed by 10 bases and J by 5 bases, 9 bases remained unmatched. This CDR3 has 14 amino acids. Germline V lookup: CDR1 WNHNN, CDR2 SYGVQD (reference sequence). CDR3 residues: CATGRTSENNEQFF. Written as DNA, the CDR3 is TGCGCCACCGGCCGGACTAGCGAAAACAATGAGCAGTTCTTC.

On this clone itself: Within the sample, other DNA sequences also encode this same CDR3. This chain joins TRBV19 and TRBJ2-7; a possible D gene is TRBD2 (6 bases). Germline values: CDR1 LNHDA, CDR2 SQIVND (reference sequence). This CDR3 has 11 amino acids. V was shortened by 4 bases and J by 7 bases, with 8 bases between the two germline ends. The CDR3 region has the DNA TGTGCCAGTAGTACGGGAGTTGAGCAGTACTTC. Translation: CASSTGVEQYF.

This chain connects TRBV9 to TRBJ2-1; the match to TRBD2 covers 7 bases. The CDR3 loop spans 16 amino acids. Trimming cost V 4 bases and J 9 bases; bases outside gene matches: 16. Germline assignment: CDR1 SGDLS and CDR2 YYNGEE. CDR3 loop: CASSTPSGGSLGEQFF. DNA for the CDR3: TGTGCCAGCAGCACTCCCTCCGGCGGGAGCTTGGGTGAGCAGTTCTTC.

The rearrangement links TRBV19 to TRBJ2-4; no clear D. Germline assignment: CDR1 LNHDA and CDR2 SQIVND (reference sequence). Trimming removed 5 bases at V and 0 bases at J, with 26 bases between. The CDR3 extends over 20 amino acids. As DNA, the CDR3 is TGTGCCAGTAGTCCCTCACTCATCGCTAGACTCGGATTAGCCAAAAACATTCAGTACTTC. Translation: CASSPSLIARLGLAKNIQYF.

CDR3 bases: TGTGCCAGCAGCTCCAGGGGGACAGGGCCGAATTATAACTATGGCTACACCTTC. This codes for CASSSRGTGPNYNYGYTF. The chain uses TRBV4-2 and TRBJ1-2, with TRBD1 matching 9 bases. There are 18 residues in the CDR3. Germline V gene lookup returns CDR1 LGHNA and CDR2 YNFKEQ. V gave up 5 bases and J gave up 1 base; unmatched junction bases: 14.

The chain is built from TRBV11-3 and TRBJ1-3; TRBD1 aligns across 7 bases. The CDR3 length is 16 residues. The germline CDR1 and CDR2 sequences are SGHNT and YENEEA. Trimming cost V 0 bases and J 4 bases; bases outside gene matches: 6. The CDR3 loop reads CASSLERGHTGNTIYF. The CDR3 DNA reads as TGTGCCAGCAGCTTAGAGAGGGGGCATACGGGAAACACCATATATTTT.

The chain links TRBV18 to TRBJ2-5; 8 bases agree with TRBD1. The V gene's germline CDR1 is KGHSH and CDR2 LQKENI. V dropped 3 bases and J dropped 4; count of bases not matched to a gene: 7. The CDR3 runs 15 residues. The CDR3: CASSPRQGRTETQYF. CDR3 bases: TGTGCCAGCTCACCTAGACAGGGGCGGACAGAGACCCAGTACTTC.

The chain is built from TRBV27 and TRBJ2-1; 8 bases line up with TRBD1. Looked up from germline, CDR1 is MNHEY and CDR2 is SMNVEV (reference sequence). V dropped 8 bases and J dropped 6; count of bases not matched to a gene: 12. This CDR3 comprises 15 residues. Here the CDR3 DNA reads TGTGCCAGCGGCCCCGGGGACAGGATGGCCAATGAGCAGTTCTTC. It is translated as CASGPGDRMANEQFF.

The rearrangement uses TRBV6-5 and TRBJ1-2; D is unclear. V was cut by 0 bases and J by 4 bases, with 12 bases left in between. Germline lookup yields CDR1 MNHEY and CDR2 SVGAGI. The CDR3 extends over 15 amino acids. As DNA, the CDR3 is TGTGCCAGCAGTTACTCCTCGGGGTCGGTCTATGGCTACACCTTC. Protein: CASSYSSGSVYGYTF.

The chain employs TRBV19 and TRBJ1-5, with 7 bases matching TRBD1. Germline-derived CDR1 and CDR2 are LNHDA and SQIVND (reference sequence). J lost 6 bases, V lost 6 bases, and 5 bases had no gene match. The CDR3 contains 13 residues. CDR3 DNA: TGTGCCAGTAGCGGAACAGGGGTTCAGCCCCAGCATTTT. Amino acids: CASSGTGVQPQHF.

The chain carries TRBV11-2 and TRBJ2-7; 13 nucleotides align to TRBD2. CDR3 length: 16 amino acids. The V segment lost 5 bases and the J segment 2 bases; nucleotides outside the gene matches: 6. CDR1 is SGHAT, CDR2 FQNNGV, per germline. The DNA of the CDR3 is TGTGCCAGCAGCCTAACTAGCGGGAGGGGGGCCTACGAGCAGTACTTC. It specifies CASSLTSGRGAYEQYF.

V and J are TRBV7-9 and TRBJ2-7; D is possibly TRBD1 (5 bases). The CDR3 contains 12 residues. V was shortened by 3 bases and J by 4 bases, with 7 bases between the two germline ends. Germline-derived CDR1 and CDR2 are SEHNR and FQNEAQ (reference sequence). CDR3 protein: CASSFQGYEQYF. CDR3 DNA: TGTGCCAGCAGCTTCCAGGGTTACGAGCAGTACTTC.

V and J are TRBV7-6 and TRBJ1-3; D remains unclear. The germline V gene encodes CDR1 SGHVS and CDR2 FNYEAQ. The CDR3 consists of 17 residues. With 1 base removed from V and 2 bases from J, the gap between germline ends came to 15 bases. The CDR3 loop is CASSLVEARGPGNTIYF. CDR3 sequence (DNA): TGTGCCAGCAGCTTAGTTGAGGCTCGGGGTCCTGGAAACACCATATATTTT.

This sequence joins TRBV2 and TRBJ1-5; no definite D call. This CDR3 comprises 15 residues. Germline V CDR1 and CDR2: SNHLY, FYNNEI. Trimming removed 6 bases at V and 0 bases at J, with 12 bases between. The chain's CDR3 is CASRSRPYSNQPQHF. The CDR3 DNA reads TGTGCCAGCAGGTCCAGGCCTTATAGCAATCAGCCCCAGCATTTT.

The CDR3 reads CASSLVLNEQFF. The CDR3 DNA reads TGTGCCAGCAGCTTAGTTTTAAATGAGCAGTTCTTC. The V gene is TRBV11-2, the J gene TRBJ2-1; D is uncertain. Trimming took 1 base from V and 7 from J, leaving 5 bases between them. CDR3 size: 12 residues. Germline V gene data show CDR1 as SGHAT and CDR2 as FQNNGV.

This chain uses TRBV6-6 with TRBJ1-4; D is ambiguous. Trimming stripped 1 base from V and 4 bases from J, with 10 bases between. CDR3 length: 15 amino acids. Germline CDR1 reads MNHNY; CDR2 reads SVGAGI (reference sequence). CDR3 DNA: TGTGCCAGCAGTTACTTCGGCAGGATTAATGAAAAACTGTTTTTT. Amino acids: CASSYFGRINEKLFF.

The V call is TRBV9, the J call TRBJ2-1; the match to TRBD2 covers 7 bases. The length of the CDR3 is 15 residues. V lost 3 bases, J lost 5 bases, and 8 bases stayed unmatched. The V gene's germline CDR1 is SGDLS and CDR2 YYNGEE. In DNA, the CDR3 is TGTGCCAGCAGCGCTCTAGCGGCTCAGGACAATGAGCAGTTCTTC. The encoded protein is CASSALAAQDNEQFF.

The chain links TRBV5-4 to TRBJ2-3; D not resolved. This CDR3 region has 12 residues. Germline V gene lookup returns CDR1 SGHNT and CDR2 YYREEE (reference sequence). Trimming removed 4 bases from V and 10 bases from J, with 13 bases in between. The CDR3 region is CASSTDRNAQYF. CDR3 in DNA: TGTGCCAGCAGCACAGACCGTAATGCGCAGTATTTT.